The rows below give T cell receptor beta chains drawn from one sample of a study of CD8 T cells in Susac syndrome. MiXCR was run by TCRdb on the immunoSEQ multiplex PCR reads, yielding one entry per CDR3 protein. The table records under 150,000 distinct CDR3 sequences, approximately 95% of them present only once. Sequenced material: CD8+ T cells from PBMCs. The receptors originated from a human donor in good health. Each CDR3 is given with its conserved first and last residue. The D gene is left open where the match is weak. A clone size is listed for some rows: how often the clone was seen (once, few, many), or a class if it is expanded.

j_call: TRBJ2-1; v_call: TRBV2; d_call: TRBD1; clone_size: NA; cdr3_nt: TGTGCCAGCAGCAGGACAGGGGGCTTGGAGCAGTTCTTC; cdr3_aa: CASSRTGGLEQFF
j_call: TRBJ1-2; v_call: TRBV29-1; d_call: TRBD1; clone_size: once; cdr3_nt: TGCAGCGCGGGGACAGGGGATTATCGTGGCTACACCTTC; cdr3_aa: CSAGTGDYRGYTF
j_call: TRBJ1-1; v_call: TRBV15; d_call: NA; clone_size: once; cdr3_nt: TGTGCCACCAGCAGAGGTACGAACACTGAAGCTTTCTTT; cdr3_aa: CATSRGTNTEAFF
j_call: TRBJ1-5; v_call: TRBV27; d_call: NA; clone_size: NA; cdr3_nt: TGTGCCAGCAGTTTTGGGGGTCCCAATCAGCCCCAGCATTTT; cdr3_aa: CASSFGGPNQPQHF
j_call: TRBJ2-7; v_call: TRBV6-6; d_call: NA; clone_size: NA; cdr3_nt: TGTGCCAGCAGCCCCGCACAGGGAGGCTACGAGCAGTACTTC; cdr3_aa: CASSPAQGGYEQYF
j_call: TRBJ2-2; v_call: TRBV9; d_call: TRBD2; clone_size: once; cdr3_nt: TGTGCCAGCAGCGTAATAGGGAGGGCCGGGGAGCTGTTTTTT; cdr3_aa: CASSVIGRAGELFF
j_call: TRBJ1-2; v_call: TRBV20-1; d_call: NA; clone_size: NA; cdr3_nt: TGCAGTGCTAGTGGCAATAAGAACTATGGCTACACCTTC; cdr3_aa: CSASGNKNYGYTF
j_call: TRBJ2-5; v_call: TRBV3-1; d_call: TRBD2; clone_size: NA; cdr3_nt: TGTGCCAGCAGCCATGTAGCGGGAGTCGGAGAGACCCAGTACTTC; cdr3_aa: CASSHVAGVGETQYF
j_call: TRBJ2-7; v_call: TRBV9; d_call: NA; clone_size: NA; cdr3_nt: TGTGCCAGCAGCGTAGATGAGGGGTACGAGCAGTACTTC; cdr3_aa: CASSVDEGYEQYF
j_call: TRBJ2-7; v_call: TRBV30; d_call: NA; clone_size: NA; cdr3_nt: TGTGCCTGGAATAATGCCCCGCCATCCGGCTCCTACGAGCAGTACTTC; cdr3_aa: CAWNNAPPSGSYEQYF
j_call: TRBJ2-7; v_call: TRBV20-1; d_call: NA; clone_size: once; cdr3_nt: TGCAGTGCTAGAGATATCGGGACCCTCGACTACGAGCAGTACTTC; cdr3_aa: CSARDIGTLDYEQYF
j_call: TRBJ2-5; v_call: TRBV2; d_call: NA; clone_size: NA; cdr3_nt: TGTGCCAGCACAGGGGAAGGAGGAGAGACCCAGTACTTC; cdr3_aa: CASTGEGGETQYF
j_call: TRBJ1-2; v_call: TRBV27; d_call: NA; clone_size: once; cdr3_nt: TGTGCCAGCGGGATATCAGATAACTATGGCTACACCTTC; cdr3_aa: CASGISDNYGYTF